The 20 T cell receptor beta chains listed next were all sequenced from one sample in a study of T cell repertoires in cytomegalovirus infection. In TCRdb, the reads were re-called with MiXCR into one record per CDR3 protein. The sample lists some 390,000 distinct CDR3 sequences; less than 20% were seen once. The specimen sequenced was PBMCs. These TCRs come from a human donor in good health (CMV status not recorded). Some clones in this sample may be carry-over from other donors' samples.

The table lists this clonotype with a few counts. The DNA for the CDR3 is TGCGCCAGCAGCCAAGAAGCCCTAGCGGGAGGCTACGAGCAGTACTTC. It is translated as CASSQEALAGGYEQYF. The chain recombines TRBV4-3 with TRBJ2-7; TRBD2 aligns across 11 bases. This CDR3 region has 16 residues. V gave up 0 bases and J gave up 3 bases; unmatched junction bases: 4. The germline V gene encodes CDR1 LGHNA and CDR2 YSLEER.

The rearrangement uses TRBV2 and TRBJ1-5, with 7 nucleotides matching TRBD1. Germline CDR1 is SNHLY and CDR2 is FYNNEI. The CDR3 has 14 residues. V shed 3 bases and J 5 bases; nucleotides not matched to a gene: 4. Written as DNA, the CDR3 is TGTGCCAGCAGTGAGACAGGGCAATATCAGCCCCAGCATTTT. Amino acid sequence: CASSETGQYQPQHF.

This clonotype has a single count. V and J are TRBV2 and TRBJ2-1; D unresolved. The CDR3 is made up of 10 amino acids. CDR1 and CDR2 (germline): SNHLY, FYNNEI. Between the trimmed V and J ends, which lost 10 bases and 9 bases, there was a span of 10 bases. This CDR3 reads CATRRGEQFF. For the CDR3, the DNA is TGTGCCACCCGTCGAGGTGAGCAGTTCTTC.

This clonotype has a handful of counts. The chain employs TRBV12-3 or TRBV12-4 and TRBJ2-3; TRBD2 matches at 11 bases. The length of the CDR3 is 17 residues. V lost 8 bases to trimming and J lost 2 bases; unmatched junction nucleotides: 12. CDR3 in amino acids: CASRKSGLAGITDTQYF. The CDR3 DNA follows: TGTGCCAGCCGAAAATCCGGACTAGCGGGCATCACAGATACGCAGTATTTT.

There are many counts of this clonotype. The chain has TRBV7-8 and TRBJ2-4; possible D gene TRBD1, 5 bases. Trimming took 1 base from V and 7 from J, leaving 11 bases between them. Looked up from germline, CDR1 is SGHVS and CDR2 is FQNEAQ. This CDR3 has 14 amino acids. The CDR3 loop reads CASSLVVGVNIQYF. DNA of the CDR3: TGTGCCAGCAGCTTAGTCGTAGGGGTGAACATTCAGTACTTC.

This clonotype was recorded a few times. The chain links TRBV20-1 to TRBJ2-3; 7 bases line up with TRBD2. This CDR3 has 15 amino acids. Germline CDR1 is DFQATT and CDR2 is SNEGSKA (reference sequence). The J segment lost 1 base and the V segment lost 5 bases, leaving 9 bases of the junction unmatched. The CDR3 spells CSAPQITSGTDTQYF. The CDR3 nucleotides read TGCAGTGCTCCTCAAATTACTAGCGGCACAGATACGCAGTATTTT.

The chain uses TRBV19 and TRBJ1-1; 10 bases match TRBD1. The CDR3 contains 16 residues. The V segment lost 4 bases and the J segment 4 bases; nucleotides outside the gene matches: 9. Germline CDR1 LNHDA, CDR2 SQIVND (reference sequence). In DNA, the CDR3 is TGTGCCAGTAGTAACTCCCCGGGACAGGGGAGCACTGAAGCTTTCTTT. It yields the protein CASSNSPGQGSTEAFF.

This clonotype was counted many times. V is TRBV12-3 or TRBV12-4 and J is TRBJ2-2; 8 positions agree with TRBD1. This CDR3 has 14 residues. Trimming took 5 bases from V and 7 from J; bases not matched to a gene: 6. CDR3 sequence: CASSTQQGGGELFF. In nucleotides, the CDR3 is TGTGCCAGCAGTACTCAACAGGGGGGCGGGGAGCTGTTTTTT.

This clonotype was detected many times. The gene calls are TRBV7-2 and TRBJ2-5, with TRBD2 identical over 9 bases. Germline V gene sequence: CDR1 SGHTA, CDR2 FQGNSA. This CDR3 has 18 residues. V shed 1 base, J shed 7 bases, and the junction held 16 bases outside the gene matches. Here the CDR3 reads CASSLEREVAGDTATQYF. The CDR3 nucleotides read TGTGCCAGCAGCTTAGAGAGGGAGGTAGCGGGGGATACGGCGACCCAGTACTTC.

The V call is TRBV3-1, the J call TRBJ2-3, with D perhaps matching TRBD1 (5 bases). The germline CDR1 and CDR2 sequences are LGHDT and YNNKEL (reference sequence). This CDR3 comprises 13 residues. With 1 base removed from V and 5 bases from J, the gap between germline ends came to 7 bases. CDR3 DNA sequence: TGTGCCAGCAGCCAAGCAGGGAAAGATACGCAGTATTTT. It encodes CASSQAGKDTQYF.

The gene calls are TRBV4-1 and TRBJ2-1; either TRBD1 or TRBD2 may supply D (5 bases each). V lost 3 bases, J lost 7 bases, and 13 bases lay in between. CDR1 is MGHRA, CDR2 YSYEKL, per germline. This CDR3 has 14 amino acids. The CDR3 DNA reads as TGCGCCAGCAGCCACCTGGGACCCGAAAATGAGCAGTTCTTC. Translated: CASSHLGPENEQFF.

In this sample, this clonotype turned up many times. The CDR3 sequence is CASSQVGPGSPLHF. CDR3 sequence (DNA): TGTGCCAGCAGCCAAGTGGGTCCGGGGTCACCCCTCCACTTT. V and J are TRBV7-2 and TRBJ1-6; D is ambiguous. Germline V gene lookup returns CDR1 SGHTA and CDR2 FQGNSA. Deletions cut 5 bases from V and 10 bases from J, with 15 bases between. This CDR3 region has 14 residues.

The table lists this clonotype with a few counts. The gene calls are TRBV2 and TRBJ1-5, with D hard to call. V lost 4 bases, J lost 4 bases, and 14 bases lay in between. Per germline, CDR1 SNHLY and CDR2 FYNNEI. CDR3 length: 15 residues. This chain's CDR3 is CASSVGGKINQPQHF. CDR3 in DNA: TGTGCCAGCAGTGTAGGAGGGAAGATAAATCAGCCCCAGCATTTT.

This clonotype was counted a few times. One base away lies a much larger clone, so this may be a sequencing read error. The chain is built from TRBV6-2 or TRBV6-3 and TRBJ2-7; 7 positions match TRBD2. V lost 2 bases, J lost 6 bases, and 7 bases stayed unmatched. The CDR3 extends over 14 amino acids. Germline V gives CDR1 MNHEY, CDR2 SVGEGT. Here the CDR3 DNA reads TGTGCCAGCAGTTACCGCGGGGGAGACTGCGAGCAGTACTTC. Amino acid sequence: CASSYRGGDCEQYF.

The chain employs TRBV5-5 and TRBJ1-6; TRBD1 matches 7 bases. Germline-derived CDR1 and CDR2 are SGHKS and YYEKEE (reference sequence). The CDR3 has 20 amino acids. The V and J ends lost 4 bases and 9 bases, in that order; junction bases with no gene match: 25. The CDR3 nucleotides are TGTGCCAGCAGCCGAAAGGCGATTCTCCCCGACAGGGCGAGTTCTTCACCCCTCCACTTT. This encodes CASSRKAILPDRASSSPLHF.

This rearrangement joins TRBV30 to TRBJ1-1; D not certain. Germline V gene sequence: CDR1 GTSNPN, CDR2 SVGIG (reference sequence). This CDR3 comprises 13 residues. V lost 6 bases, J lost 0 bases, and 11 bases lay in between. The CDR3 DNA reads as TGTGCCTGTAAGACGGGAGTGAACACTGAAGCTTTCTTT. Its translation: CACKTGVNTEAFF.

This clonotype was found a few times. The V gene is TRBV10-3, the J gene TRBJ1-5; 8 positions agree with TRBD1. This CDR3 has 13 amino acids. Trimming cost V 4 bases and J 4 bases; bases outside gene matches: 0. Germline V gene data show CDR1 as ENHRY and CDR2 as SYGVKD. In DNA form, the CDR3 reads TGTGCCATCAGTGGGGACAGGAATCAGCCCCAGCATTTT. Protein sequence: CAISGDRNQPQHF.

This clonotype was counted ten times or more. V and J are TRBV7-2 and TRBJ1-1, with unresolved D. Germline V gives CDR1 SGHTA, CDR2 FQGNSA. The V end was cut by 5 bases, the J end by 0 bases, with 7 bases between. The CDR3 contains 13 residues. CDR3 bases: TGTGCCAGCAGCATTGGTATGAACACTGAAGCTTTCTTT. Encoded protein: CASSIGMNTEAFF.

The table lists this clonotype with many counts. This rearrangement joins TRBV20-1 to TRBJ2-7, with 8 bases matching TRBD1. Germline V CDR1 and CDR2: DFQATT, SNEGSKA (reference sequence). The CDR3 extends over 15 amino acids. J was trimmed by 3 bases and V by 6 bases; bases with no gene match: 13. For the CDR3, the DNA is TGCAGTGCCTTTACCCCGGGACAGGTAGTCTACGAGCAGTACTTC. This gives the protein CSAFTPGQVVYEQYF.

This clonotype showed up just a few times. This sequence joins TRBV28 and TRBJ2-3; 8 bases map to TRBD2. V was clipped by 6 bases and J by 3 bases; unmatched bases: 8. The CDR3 covers 15 residues. Germline-derived CDR1 and CDR2 are MDHEN and SYDVKM. CDR3 DNA: TGTGCCAGCAGCCCGGGGGGGGGAAGGACAGATACGCAGTATTTT. Protein sequence: CASSPGGGRTDTQYF.